This paragraph reports one T cell receptor (beta chain). Trimming took off 4 bases at V and 10 bases at J, with 16 bases between the two ends. CDR3 length equals 13 residues. Germline CDR1 and CDR2: LGHNA and YSLEER. Construction of the TCRbeta library involved unique molecular identifiers. MiXCR was run by TCRdb on the PCR reads, yielding one entry per CDR3 protein. The sample contains some 600,000 distinct CDR3 sequences, roughly 17% of which appear only once. This record comes from a study of T-cell reconstitution after alpha-beta-depleted transplantation in children. The TCR was taken from a human donor who donated a stem cell graft to a child with acute myeloid leukemia. The chain combines TRBV4-3 with TRBJ1-1; weak D call: TRBD1 (6 bases). This specimen was PBMCs from the stem cell graft donor, taken from the stem cell graft. In DNA, the CDR3 is TGCGCCAGCAGCCTTTCGACAGGAGATGCAGCTTTCTTT. Translating gives CASSLSTGDAAFF.